Below are 17 T cell receptor beta chains sequenced from a single sample in a study of T cell repertoires in cytomegalovirus infection. TCRdb re-derived calls from the reads in MiXCR, one entry per CDR3 protein. The data contain approximately 340,000 distinct CDR3 sequences, 25% to 30% of them singletons. These TCRs' antigens remain unknown. This sample comprised cultured PBMCs, obtained from culture after CMV antigen stimulation. The origin of the receptors is a human donor in good health (CMV status not recorded). Some clones in this sample may be carry-over from other donors' samples.

This clonotype was counted between two and nine times. The gene calls are TRBV5-1 and TRBJ2-1; maybe TRBD2 (5 bases). CDR3 size: 15 residues. Trimming pared 4 bases from V and 0 bases from J, leaving 11 bases between. The germline gives CDR1 SGHRS, CDR2 YFSETQ. CDR3 DNA sequence: TGCGCCAGCAGCAGGGAGTCGAGCTCCTACAATGAGCAGTTCTTC. It codes for CASSRESSSYNEQFF.

This chain links TRBV11-1 with TRBJ2-1; 7 bases agree with TRBD1. The CDR3 contains 16 residues. Trimming cost V 3 bases and J 7 bases; bases outside gene matches: 12. Germline CDR1 is SGHAT and CDR2 is FQDESV (reference sequence). The CDR3 nucleotides read TGTGCCAGCAGCTTGGTGGGAGACAGGGTAGTAAATGAGCAGTTCTTC. This gives the protein CASSLVGDRVVNEQFF.

This chain links TRBV12-3 or TRBV12-4 with TRBJ2-7; 11 nucleotides align to TRBD2. The CDR3 contains 16 residues. V dropped 2 bases and J dropped 2; count of bases not matched to a gene: 5. The CDR3 DNA reads TGTGCCAGCAGTTTAACCCCTAGCGGGGGGCCCTACGAGCAGTACTTC. It codes for CASSLTPSGGPYEQYF.

There are a few counts of this clonotype. This rearrangement joins TRBV7-9 to TRBJ1-1; D gene uncertain. V lost 1 base, J lost 1 base, and 10 bases lay in between. CDR1 and CDR2 from the germline V gene are SEHNR and FQNEAQ (reference sequence). The CDR3 is 15 residues long. This CDR3 reads CASSLEGIGNTEAFF. CDR3 sequence (DNA): TGTGCCAGCAGCTTAGAGGGCATTGGGAACACTGAAGCTTTCTTT.

This clonotype was seen only a few times. The chain links TRBV4-1 to TRBJ2-2, with D perhaps given as TRBD1 or TRBD2 (5 bases each). V shed 2 bases and J shed 6 bases, with 16 bases lying between them. There are 16 residues in the CDR3. CDR1 is MGHRA, CDR2 YSYEKL, per germline. As DNA, the CDR3 is TGCGCCAGCAGCCAACTACCGGGACCCCGCCCCGGGGAGCTGTTTTTT. Residues: CASSQLPGPRPGELFF.

The V and J genes are TRBV19 and TRBJ1-5; 7 bases are shared with TRBD1. CDR1 and CDR2 (germline): LNHDA, SQIVND (reference sequence). This CDR3 spans 13 amino acids. V trimming: 11 bases; J trimming: 5 bases; junction bases outside the gene matches: 9. The CDR3 loop reads CAVSGTGDQPQHF. In DNA form, the CDR3 reads TGTGCCGTTTCTGGCACAGGGGATCAGCCCCAGCATTTT.

In its sample, this clonotype was seen a few times. The V and J genes are TRBV12-3 or TRBV12-4 and TRBJ1-5, with D maybe TRBD1 (5 bases). The CDR3 spans 14 residues. Between the trimmed V and J ends, which lost 6 bases and 7 bases, there was a span of 16 bases. The CDR3 region is CASRTQGAGQPQHF. The CDR3 nucleotides are TGTGCCAGCAGAACCCAGGGTGCGGGGCAGCCCCAGCATTTT.

In nucleotides, the CDR3 is TGTGCCATCAGTGGGGCCCGGGACAGTCGGACTAATGAGCAGTTCTTC. This sequence encodes CAISGARDSRTNEQFF. The chain combines TRBV10-3 with TRBJ2-1; 7 positions agree with TRBD1. The CDR3 runs 16 residues. Germline-derived CDR1 and CDR2 are ENHRY and SYGVKD. V lost 4 bases to trimming and J lost 7 bases; unmatched junction nucleotides: 13.

This clonotype was counted only a few times. V usage is TRBV7-2 and J usage is TRBJ2-5, with D hard to call. Germline CDR1 reads SGHTA; CDR2 reads FQGNSA. The CDR3 is 14 residues long. V was trimmed by 1 base and J by 5 bases, leaving 11 bases between them. CDR3 sequence reads: CASSLVLVSETQYF. The CDR3 region has the DNA TGTGCCAGCAGCTTAGTCCTGGTTTCGGAGACCCAGTACTTC.

This rearrangement joins TRBV19 to TRBJ1-5; D may be TRBD1 (6 bases). CDR1 and CDR2 from the germline V gene are LNHDA and SQIVND (reference sequence). The CDR3 runs 16 residues. The V end was cut by 6 bases, the J end by 2 bases, with 17 bases between. CDR3 sequence: CASSRRQEWGNQPQHF. DNA for the CDR3: TGTGCCAGTAGCCGTCGACAGGAATGGGGCAATCAGCCCCAGCATTTT.

The chain couples TRBV7-8 to TRBJ1-3, with D perhaps TRBD1 (6 bases). Per germline, CDR1 SGHVS and CDR2 FQNEAQ. CDR3 length: 14 amino acids. Between the trimmed V and J ends, which lost 1 base and 7 bases, there was a span of 11 bases. CDR3 bases: TGTGCCAGCAGCTTAGACGGACAGATGAACACCATATATTTT. It codes for CASSLDGQMNTIYF.

This clonotype has just a few counts. J is TRBJ2-1 and V is TRBV4-1; D may be TRBD1 or TRBD2 (5 bases each). Germline values: CDR1 MGHRA, CDR2 YSYEKL. The V end lost 1 base, the J end lost 7 bases, and 11 bases lay between the germline ends. The CDR3 extends over 14 amino acids. The chain's CDR3 is CASSQAVEGNEQFF. In nucleotides, the CDR3 is TGCGCCAGCAGCCAAGCGGTAGAGGGGAATGAGCAGTTCTTC.

This clonotype appeared a single time. J is TRBJ2-5 and V is TRBV9; 7 bases line up with TRBD1. Germline loops: CDR1 SGDLS, CDR2 YYNGEE. V lost 1 base to trimming and J lost 2 bases; unmatched junction nucleotides: 8. There are 16 residues in the CDR3. The CDR3 DNA follows: TGTGCCAGCAGCGTAAGAGGGGGCTTGGGTCAAGAGACCCAGTACTTC. Amino acid sequence: CASSVRGGLGQETQYF.

This clonotype has just a few counts. One end of the junction fails to match germline, which may point to a read error. The chain links TRBV4-1 to TRBJ2-2; D gene unclear. Germline CDR1 and CDR2: MGHRA and YSYEKL. The length of the CDR3 is 13 residues. The DNA for the CDR3 is TGTGCCAGCAGCCAAGAATCAACCGGGGAGCTGTTTTTT. Translated, it gives CASSQESTGELFF.

The chain recombines TRBV12-5 with TRBJ1-5, with D unresolved. The germline CDR1 and CDR2 sequences are LGHNT and FRNRAP. The length of the CDR3 is 15 residues. Trimming took 1 base from V and 10 from J, leaving 17 bases between them. DNA of the CDR3: TGTGCTAGTGGTTTGGCCGTTTATATCCGTACTCCCCAGCATTTT. Protein sequence: CASGLAVYIRTPQHF.

This clonotype occurred many times. V is TRBV7-8 and J is TRBJ2-7; 7 positions agree with TRBD1. The V segment lost 5 bases and the J segment 3 bases; nucleotides outside the gene matches: 10. Germline CDR1 is SGHVS and CDR2 is FQNEAQ. This CDR3 contains 15 residues. The CDR3 loop reads CASSPLTTGSYEQYF. CDR3 DNA sequence: TGTGCCAGCAGCCCGTTAACGACAGGGAGCTACGAGCAGTACTTC. Looking up the rest from reference TRBV7-8 and TRBJ2-7 gives the full variable domain: GAGVSQSPRYKVAKRGQDVALRCDPISGHVSLFWYQQALGQGPEFLTYFQNEAQLDKSGLPSDRFFAERPEGSVSTLKIQRTQQEDSAVYLCASSPLTTGSYEQYFGPGTRLTVT.

The CDR3 region is CASSLMKGIDEQFF. DNA for the CDR3: TGTGCCAGCAGCTTAATGAAAGGGATCGATGAGCAGTTCTTC. The rearrangement links TRBV11-3 to TRBJ2-1; D uncertain. Trimming took 2 bases from V and 8 from J, leaving 13 bases between them. This CDR3 comprises 14 residues. Germline V gives CDR1 SGHNT, CDR2 YENEEA.